The clone carrying this TCR beta chain was seen only once. This entry belongs to a study of cytomegalovirus exposure and HLA in healthy donors. The CDR3 is made up of 16 amino acids. J gave up 4 bases and V 6 bases, and 12 bases lay outside the gene matches. Germline CDR1 and CDR2: MDHEN and SYDVKM. It was with 60 Vbeta and 13 Jbeta primers that the PCR ran. TCRdb keeps only in-frame clones here, not all; method: immunoSEQ multiplex PCR. This sample has under 200,000 clones, with nearly 80% found just once. The specimen was PBMCs. This clonotype was sampled from a man aged 50 to 59 in good health and CMV-seropositive. V gene TRBV28 combines with J gene TRBJ2-5; TRBD1 agrees at 9 bases. CDR3 amino acids: CASSRDRAPRAETQYF. The CDR3 DNA is TGTGCCAGCAGCCGGGACAGGGCCCCGCGGGCAGAGACCCAGTACTTC.